These T cell receptor beta chains were read from a single sample in a study of blood T cell repertoires in COVID-19. Measured with immunoSEQ multiplex PCR; TCRdb has only the in-frame clones, and not every one. The table has approximately 240,000 clones, nearly 95% seen once. The sample consisted of peripheral blood. The source of these receptors is a man aged 30-40 years with COVID-19, enrolled during active disease. CDR3s include the opening cysteine and the closing phenylalanine or tryptophan. Fields, in order: J gene, V gene, CDR3 protein.

j_call: TRBJ1-2
v_call: TRBV6-1
cdr3_aa: CASSEIMDMVYGYTF

j_call: TRBJ1-6
v_call: TRBV6-5
cdr3_aa: CASSYGSGTPNSPLHF

j_call: TRBJ1-4
v_call: TRBV28
cdr3_aa: CASSLGTATNEKLFF

j_call: TRBJ1-5
v_call: TRBV7-2
cdr3_aa: CASSLQSSNQPQHF

j_call: TRBJ2-2
v_call: TRBV2
cdr3_aa: CASSEAAVDNAGELFF

j_call: TRBJ2-3
v_call: TRBV5-6
cdr3_aa: CASSAPTGITDTQYF

j_call: TRBJ1-1
v_call: TRBV7-9
cdr3_aa: CASSPNRYRAGNTEAFF

j_call: TRBJ1-1
v_call: TRBV12-2
cdr3_aa: CASRPKPQGSRRTEAFF

j_call: TRBJ2-1
v_call: TRBV7-9
cdr3_aa: CASSRGQGGDEQFF

j_call: TRBJ2-7
v_call: TRBV5-1
cdr3_aa: CASSFAGGPFGEQYF

j_call: TRBJ1-1
v_call: TRBV5-1
cdr3_aa: CASSLGGPNTEAFF

j_call: TRBJ1-4
v_call: TRBV4-1
cdr3_aa: CASSQAPGQSMFF

j_call: TRBJ1-5
v_call: TRBV3-1/TRBV3-2
cdr3_aa: CASSLRGQYNQPQHF

j_call: TRBJ1-4
v_call: TRBV3-1/TRBV3-2
cdr3_aa: CASRQQGEGEKLFF

j_call: TRBJ1-1
v_call: TRBV11-2
cdr3_aa: CASSSTGSEAFF

j_call: TRBJ2-2
v_call: TRBV4-1
cdr3_aa: CASSQNIAAANTGELFF

j_call: TRBJ2-1
v_call: TRBV18
cdr3_aa: CASSPRPGNEQFF

j_call: TRBJ1-6
v_call: TRBV24-1
cdr3_aa: CATSDLERPGGTYNSPLHF

j_call: TRBJ2-5
v_call: TRBV5-1
cdr3_aa: CASSPGGVGETQYF

j_call: TRBJ1-2
v_call: TRBV13
cdr3_aa: CASSLRREGGYTF

j_call: TRBJ2-7
v_call: TRBV6-5
cdr3_aa: CATQVGRGNYEQYF

j_call: TRBJ1-2
v_call: TRBV6-5
cdr3_aa: CASSPGTFGYTF

j_call: TRBJ2-1
v_call: TRBV2
cdr3_aa: CAAGPDNEQFF

j_call: TRBJ1-4
v_call: TRBV4-2
cdr3_aa: CASSGGSKLFF

j_call: TRBJ1-2
v_call: TRBV19
cdr3_aa: CASTPGRDRGYGYTF

j_call: TRBJ2-3
v_call: TRBV12-3/TRBV12-4
cdr3_aa: CASSLGGSDTQYF

j_call: TRBJ1-4
v_call: TRBV5-5
cdr3_aa: CASSLEGRGNEKLFF

j_call: TRBJ2-5
v_call: TRBV3-1/TRBV3-2
cdr3_aa: CASSQGAGVQETQYF

j_call: TRBJ1-2
v_call: TRBV28
cdr3_aa: CASSLSRGSLHGYTF

j_call: TRBJ1-3
v_call: TRBV4-1
cdr3_aa: CASSTGGQASGNTIYF

j_call: TRBJ1-1
v_call: TRBV5-6
cdr3_aa: CASSLAGPTEAFF

j_call: TRBJ2-3
v_call: TRBV9
cdr3_aa: CASSVEQGTDTQYF